This T cell receptor (beta chain) was profiled in a study of quantifying T cell responses using KT2 cells. Overall study context: Reverse transcription used primers in the TCR alpha and beta constant regions.

An oligo carrying a UMI was ligated to the cDNA 3' end. First-round PCR used 4 to 5 cycles and beta primers RC1.1 and RC1.2 covering TRBC1 and TRBC2. TCRdb called the UMI-ligation and nested PCR reads again in MiXCR, with one record for every CDR3 protein. The sample shows about 30,000 distinct CDR3 sequences, 6% to 9.5% of them seen only once. This TCR was recovered from a human donor. Sequenced material: PBMCs spiked with cells of the T cell clone KT2.

CDR3 bases: TGCAGCGTTGGAGTCAGGGGTGACAATGAGCAGTTCTTC. This translates into CSVGVRGDNEQFF. The chain combines TRBV29-1 with TRBJ2-1, with D possibly TRBD1 on 6 matching bases. CDR1 is SQVTM, CDR2 ANQGSEA, per germline. V was pared by 4 bases and J by 5 bases, with 12 bases between. The CDR3 runs 13 residues.